This TCR beta chain was identified during a study of shared clonotypes between healthy human individuals. All donors were healthy HIV-negative adults lacking recent acute infections or vaccinations. All the donors were Caucasian adults who lived in Nashville, Tennessee. Original handling: Filtering was not the same, since immunoSEQ gave junction-only sequences without quality scores. Some clones are missing from TCRdb's copy, which holds only in-frame ones; the method was immunoSEQ multiplex PCR. For V, J and clone size, that table is used; D and trimming come from the DNA. The sample records approximately 480,000 clones, about 80% being singletons. Concerning this clone: The missing conserved phenylalanine or tryptophan at the end of this CDR3 makes a read error likely. It is unclear where the CDR3 begins or ends on the DNA, so no DNA is shown, and the CDR3 is as TCRdb lists it.

Sequenced: PBMCs. This clonotype originated in a woman aged 40 to 50 in good health. Some clones in this sample may be carry-over from other donors' samples.

CDR3 region: CAWSNSRVRPNTEASL. The chain employs TRBV30 and TRBJ1-1; the table gives TRBD1 as D, unverified against the DNA. The CDR3 totals 16 residues, both ends included. Germline V gene sequence: CDR1 GTSNPN, CDR2 SVGIG (reference sequence).